The text below deals with one TCR beta chain. Germline V gives CDR1 LGHDT, CDR2 YNNKEL (reference sequence). The CDR3 loop spans 14 amino acids. The V end was cut by 5 bases, the J end by 7 bases, with 14 bases between. Profiled with immunoSEQ multiplex PCR; TCRdb holds only in-frame clones, not every one. The table lists 250,000 to 300,000 clones, roughly four fifths of them singletons. These data originate in a study of blood T cell repertoires in COVID-19. Across the study: T cells, B-cell-depleted T cells, or PBMCs provided the cDNA or gDNA that served as material.

Within the 2 weeks before study entry, each person in the exposed group met a COVID-19 case. What was sequenced was PBMCs or T cells enriched from blood (not recorded which). The sequence was collected from a man aged 35 to 55 who had been exposed to COVID-19. The rearrangement joins TRBV3-1 (or the pseudogene TRBV3-2) to TRBJ1-4; perhaps TRBD1 as D (5 bases). Here the CDR3 DNA reads TGTGCCAGCAGCTTAGGAGGGGTTGGTGAAAAACTGTTTTTT. This codes for CASSLGGVGEKLFF.